Listed below are T cell receptor beta chains from one sample, sequenced in a study of T cells after yellow fever vaccination. TCRdb independently ran MiXCR on the 5' RACE reads; one entry per CDR3 protein. In the table there are under 150,000 distinct CDR3 sequences, 7.7% of which are singletons. Here the sequenced sample was CD4+ T cells sorted from PBMCs, taken 5 days after the yellow fever booster vaccination. The receptors were gathered from a man aged 25-45 years who received the YFV17D yellow fever vaccine. Each CDR3 is given with its conserved first and last residue. Fields, in order: D gene, V gene, J gene, clone size, CDR3 DNA, CDR3 protein. D genes are given only for firm matches. The size field is filled for only some rows; it gives once, few, many or a size class.

>NA|TRBV30|TRBJ2-1|NA
TGTGCCTGGAATCGGAGGTACAATGAGCAGTTCTTC
CAWNRRYNEQFF
>NA|TRBV18|TRBJ2-5|many
TGTGCCAGCTCAAACAAGATTAGACAGAAGACGCCGCAAGAGACCCAGTACTTC
CASSNKIRQKTPQETQYF
>TRBD1|TRBV20-1|TRBJ2-3|many
TGCAGTGCTAGTTTACCTCGGACAGGGGCCACAGATACGCAGTATTTT
CSASLPRTGATDTQYF
>TRBD2|TRBV7-9|TRBJ2-7|many
TGTGCCAGCAGCTGGGTTGGGACTAGCTACGAGCAGTACTTC
CASSWVGTSYEQYF
>TRBD2|TRBV12-3/TRBV12-4|TRBJ2-1|many
TGTGCCAGCTGGACTAGCGGGTACAATGAGCAGTTCTTC
CASWTSGYNEQFF
>NA|TRBV18|TRBJ2-5|many
TGTGCCAGCTCACCGACAGCGAAAGAGACCCAGTACTTC
CASSPTAKETQYF
>NA|TRBV3-1|TRBJ1-2|many
TGTGCCAGCAGCCAAGATCTTGTCAGCCTCCCTGGCTACACCTTC
CASSQDLVSLPGYTF
>TRBD2|TRBV12-3/TRBV12-4|TRBJ2-5|NA
TGTGCCAGCAGTTCTAGCGGGACGGAGACCCAGTACTTC
CASSSSGTETQYF
>NA|TRBV7-2|TRBJ1-6|many
TGTGCCAGCAGTCGAGAGTCCAGAGGAAATTCACCCCTCCACTTT
CASSRESRGNSPLHF
>NA|TRBV5-8|TRBJ1-2|many
TGTGCCAGCAGCATGGGGACCGCCAACTATGGCTACACCTTC
CASSMGTANYGYTF
>TRBD2|TRBV20-1|TRBJ2-7|many
TGCAGTGCTAGGGTAGCGGGAGGGTTTGGCTACGAGCAGTACTTC
CSARVAGGFGYEQYF
>TRBD2|TRBV20-1|TRBJ2-3|many
TGCAGTGCTAGAGCCGGGACTAGCGTTACAGATACGCAGTATTTT
CSARAGTSVTDTQYF
>NA|TRBV20-1|TRBJ2-7|many
TGCAGTGCTTTACCCCTGAGGGCTGGTTACGAGCAGTACTTC
CSALPLRAGYEQYF
>NA|TRBV2|TRBJ2-6|many
TGTGCCAGCACCGCGGGAACAACTGGGGCCAACGTCCTGACTTTC
CASTAGTTGANVLTF
>NA|TRBV7-2|TRBJ2-5|NA
TGTGCCAGCAACCGGTCCCCACAAGAGACCCAGTACTTC
CASNRSPQETQYF
>TRBD2|TRBV5-1|TRBJ2-5|many
TGCGCCAGCAGCCGTCCGGGAGGAGAGACCCAGTACTTC
CASSRPGGETQYF
>NA|TRBV12-3/TRBV12-4|TRBJ2-1|many
TGTGCCAGCAGTTCACAGTACGGCGGGGCCAATGAGCAGTTCTTC
CASSSQYGGANEQFF
>NA|TRBV11-2|TRBJ2-2|many
TGTGCCAGCAGCTTAAGGGCCCAACCGCCGGGGGAGCTGTTTTTT
CASSLRAQPPGELFF